A selection of T cell receptor beta chains follows, all from one sample in a study of cytomegalovirus exposure and HLA in healthy donors. Sequencing used immunoSEQ multiplex PCR; TCRdb keeps in-frame clones, though not all of them. Of some 91,000 clones in the sample, around 77% were seen once. What was sequenced was PBMCs. The source is a man in his forties in good health and CMV-seronegative. The CDR3 runs from the conserved cysteine through the conserved F or W. Each record gives: D gene, J gene, V gene, clone size, CDR3 DNA, CDR3 protein. The D gene is left open where the match is weak. Clone size is stated in some rows and not others, as once, few, many or a class when expanded.

TRBD2,TRBJ2-5,TRBV5-6,.,TGTGCCAGCAGCTGGACTAGCGGGGAGAAAGAGACCCAGTACTTC,CASSWTSGEKETQYF
TRBD1,TRBJ1-1,TRBV11-2,.,TGTGCCAGCAGCGACTACAGGGGGCGCCCTGAAGCTTTCTTT,CASSDYRGRPEAFF
.,TRBJ2-5,TRBV15,.,TGTGCCACCAGCAACAGGGAGCAGGAGACCCAGTACTTC,CATSNREQETQYF
.,TRBJ1-5,TRBV6-6,few,TGTGCCAGCAGCCTCGTCGGGCCCCAGCATTTT,CASSLVGPQHF
TRBD2,TRBJ2-1,TRBV5-1,.,TGCGCCAGCAGCAGGGAGAGGACTAGCGGATACAATGAGCAGTTCTTC,CASSRERTSGYNEQFF
.,TRBJ2-7,TRBV4-1,once,TGCGCCAGCAGCCAAGATCCGGGATGGGTCTACGAGCAGTACTTC,CASSQDPGWVYEQYF
TRBD2,TRBJ2-1,TRBV2,.,TGTGCCAGCAGGAGGGGGCCTGGGACTAGCCCACGGGACTTGGGGCCACTCAATGAGCAGTTCTTC,CASRRGPGTSPRDLGPLNEQFF
TRBD1,TRBJ1-4,TRBV9,once,TGTGCCAGCAGCCTAGGGGCAGGGGGGTTCGCAACTAATGAAAAACTGTTTTTT,CASSLGAGGFATNEKLFF
.,TRBJ1-4,TRBV5-6,.,TGTGCCAGCAGCGTAGACAGTGTTAATGAAAAACTGTTTTTT,CASSVDSVNEKLFF
.,TRBJ2-3,TRBV9,.,TGTGCCAGCAGCGTAGACCGGGGTACGCAGTATTTT,CASSVDRGTQYF
.,TRBJ2-3,TRBV4-2,.,TGTGCCAGCAGCCAAGAGGGCGGGGGCGCAGATACGCAGTATTTT,CASSQEGGGADTQYF
.,TRBJ2-3,TRBV7-9,.,TGTGCCAGCAGCTTAGCGACAGGTGGAATGACGGATACGCAGTATTTT,CASSLATGGMTDTQYF
TRBD1,TRBJ1-2,TRBV11-3,.,TGTGCCAGCAGCGAGACGGACAGGGTATACGGCTACACCTTC,CASSETDRVYGYTF
.,TRBJ1-6,TRBV6-5,.,TGTGCCAGCAGTTACTCGAGGGGGATACGGTCACCCCTCCACTTT,CASSYSRGIRSPLHF
TRBD1,TRBJ1-1,TRBV5-4,.,TGTGCCAGCAACGGACAGGGACCTAGAGATGAAGCTTTCTTT,CASNGQGPRDEAFF
TRBD1,TRBJ1-6,TRBV30,once,TGTGCCTGGACCCCCGGGACAGGAGCCAATTCACCCCTCCACTTT,CAWTPGTGANSPLHF
TRBD1,TRBJ1-6,TRBV28,.,TGCGCTTATGGACAGGGAAATTCACCCCTCCACTTT,CAYGQGNSPLHF
TRBD2,TRBJ2-3,TRBV7-9,.,TGTGCCAGCAGCCCCCGGGGGGGCGAAGATACGCAGTATTTT,CASSPRGGEDTQYF
.,TRBJ1-3,TRBV18,.,TGTGCCAGCTCACCACGGACAGTTCCGCAGGCTGGAAACACCATATATTTT,CASSPRTVPQAGNTIYF
.,TRBJ1-6,TRBV30,.,TGTGCCTGGAGTGTGTACGGGCGGGAGTATAATTCACCCCTCCACTTT,CAWSVYGREYNSPLHF
.,TRBJ1-5,TRBV18,.,TGTGCCAGCTCACCTCAGGGCGGTAGCAATCAGCCCCAGCATTTT,CASSPQGGSNQPQHF
.,TRBJ2-5,TRBV2,.,TGTGCCAGCGGCGGTGATAAAGAGACCCAGTACTTC,CASGGDKETQYF
.,TRBJ1-4,TRBV2,.,TGTGCCAGTAGACAGTTGAGTGAAAAACTGTTTTTT,CASRQLSEKLFF
.,TRBJ2-2,TRBV5-1,once,TGCGCCAGCAGCTCCCCCCTACAGGGCGCGAACACCGGGGAGCTGTTTTTT,CASSSPLQGANTGELFF
TRBD2,TRBJ2-3,TRBV29-1,.,TGCAGCGTTGAAGATGGGCGGGAGAAGACAGATACGCAGTATTTT,CSVEDGREKTDTQYF
.,TRBJ1-2,TRBV4-1,.,TGCGCCAGCAGCCAAGACAATGGGCAGAGCTATGGCTACACCTTC,CASSQDNGQSYGYTF
TRBD2,TRBJ2-7,TRBV4-1,.,TGCGCCAGCAGCCAAGATGAGACTAGCGGGATCAGGGAGCAGTACTTC,CASSQDETSGIREQYF
.,TRBJ1-2,TRBV29-1,.,TGCAGCGTTGGTCACAGGGCAAATGGCTACACCTTC,CSVGHRANGYTF
TRBD1,TRBJ2-7,TRBV5-4,once,TGTGCCAGCAGCTGGGGGACAGGATCCTACGAGCAGTACTTC,CASSWGTGSYEQYF
.,TRBJ2-5,TRBV21-1,.,TGTGCCAGCAGCAAAGTTCAGCGGGGGAGCCAAGAGACCCAGTACTTC,CASSKVQRGSQETQYF
TRBD2,TRBJ2-5,TRBV15,.,TGTGCCACCAGCAGAGGGTCTGGCGGGGGAGAGACCCAGTACTTC,CATSRGSGGGETQYF
.,TRBJ2-1,TRBV6-1,once,TGTGCCAGCAACGTATGGGGGGATGAGCAGTTCTTC,CASNVWGDEQFF
.,TRBJ1-1,TRBV6-5,.,TGTGCCAGCACCAAAGGAGGGAACGCTGAAGCTTTCTTT,CASTKGGNAEAFF
.,TRBJ1-2,TRBV30,.,TGTGCCTGGAGTGTCGGCGGGAATAACTATGGCTACACCTTC,CAWSVGGNNYGYTF
.,TRBJ2-7,TRBV6-5,.,TGTGCCAGCAGAAGGGACGGGACTTCCTACGAGCAGTACTTC,CASRRDGTSYEQYF
.,TRBJ1-5,TRBV21-1,.,TGTGCCAGTCACAGGGGCAATCAGCCCCAGCATTTT,CASHRGNQPQHF
TRBD2,TRBJ2-3,TRBV5-1,.,TGCGCCAGCAGCTTGGGAGTGCTAGCGGGGAGCACAGATACGCAGTATTTT,CASSLGVLAGSTDTQYF
TRBD1,TRBJ2-2,TRBV7-9,.,TGTGCCAGCACGGACAGGGCCAACACCGGGGAGCTGTTTTTT,CASTDRANTGELFF
.,TRBJ2-7,TRBV25-1,.,TGTGCCAGCAGTAAACAGTCCTACGAGCAGTACTTC,CASSKQSYEQYF
TRBD1,TRBJ1-6,TRBV28,.,TGTGCCAGCAGTCCCAGGGACAGGCGTAATTCACCCCTCCACTTT,CASSPRDRRNSPLHF
.,TRBJ2-7,TRBV2,medium-sized,TGTGCCAGCAGTGAAGCGCCCAGGCACCGCTACGAGCAGTACTTC,CASSEAPRHRYEQYF
.,TRBJ2-5,TRBV6-5,.,TGTGCCAGCAGTTACGCAGGGGTAGAGACCCAGTACTTC,CASSYAGVETQYF
TRBD1,TRBJ1-2,TRBV28,.,TGTGCCAGCAGTCCCCTGCTCCGGGACAGGGTATTTGGCTACACCTTC,CASSPLLRDRVFGYTF
TRBD2,TRBJ2-2,TRBV27,few,TGTGCCAGCAGCCGGGGACTAGTCACCACCGGGGAGCTGTTTTTT,CASSRGLVTTGELFF
TRBD2,TRBJ2-1,TRBV7-3,.,TGTGCCAGCAGCTTTCGTCGAGCGGGGGAAGATGAGCAGTTCTTC,CASSFRRAGEDEQFF
.,TRBJ1-2,TRBV5-5,.,TGTGCCAGCAGCTTGGCACAAATTAACTATGGCTACACCTTC,CASSLAQINYGYTF
.,TRBJ1-5,TRBV10-3,.,TGTGCCATCAGTGAGTCGTTTGCTACGAGGGGCAATCAGCCCCAGCATTTT,CAISESFATRGNQPQHF
.,TRBJ1-1,TRBV19,.,TGTGCCAGTAGTATGGGGGGCACTGAAGCTTTCTTT,CASSMGGTEAFF
.,TRBJ1-2,TRBV6-5,.,TGTGCCAGCAGTCCGGACAGTTATTATGGCTACACCTTC,CASSPDSYYGYTF
TRBD1,TRBJ1-2,TRBV5-1,once,TGCGCCAGCAGCTTGTCCCCGGACAGGGTTGGCTACACCTTC,CASSLSPDRVGYTF
TRBD1,TRBJ1-1,TRBV5-1,.,TGCGCCAGCAGCTTGGTAGGACAGGGGAACACTGAAGCTTTCTTT,CASSLVGQGNTEAFF
TRBD2,TRBJ2-2,TRBV6-4,.,TGTGCCAGCAGTGGACTAGCGGGAGTATCCGGGGAGCTGTTTTTT,CASSGLAGVSGELFF
.,TRBJ2-1,TRBV4-2,.,TGTGCCAGCAGCCAAGAGGTGGTGGGGGCTGGGAATGAGCAGTTCTTC,CASSQEVVGAGNEQFF
TRBD1,TRBJ2-7,TRBV5-1,.,TGCGCCAGCAGAACAGGGGCCCTAAGCTCCTACGAGCAGTACTTC,CASRTGALSSYEQYF
.,TRBJ2-2,TRBV5-1,.,TGCGCCAGCAGCTTGGGTGTAGCGATGAACACCGGGGAGCTGTTTTTT,CASSLGVAMNTGELFF